This T cell receptor (beta chain) was captured by sequencing in a study of liver allograft versus peripheral blood T cells. Background on the study: Liver transplant recipients had T cell receptor repertoires compared between transplanted liver and peripheral blood.

TCRdb re-analysed the reads in MiXCR, keeping a single row per CDR3 protein. The profile shows some 10,000 distinct CDR3 sequences, approximately 19% of them singletons. Trimming stripped 2 bases from V and 17 bases from J, with 18 bases between. Germline V gene data show CDR1 as MDHEN and CDR2 as SYDVKM. The CDR3 length is 13 residues. The chain recombines TRBV28 with TRBJ1-4; D unclear. This TCR was recovered from a human patient who had a liver transplant. Some T cells may be provided by the graft donor. The DNA of the CDR3 is TGTGCCAGCAGTTTAGTGATCGGCCAAGAGAGCTTTTTT. Protein product: CASSLVIGQESFF.